This T cell receptor (beta chain) derives from a study of T cells in localized non-small cell lung cancer. Findings and caveats of the study: Maximal T cell clonality occurred in uninvolved adjacent lung, with tumor ranking below it.

On this clone: Its antigen remains unidentified.

The CDR3 sequence is 13 residues long. Germline CDR1 is MDHEN and CDR2 is SYDVKM. The V segment lost 6 bases and the J segment 4 bases; nucleotides outside the gene matches: 0. Profiled with immunoSEQ multiplex PCR; TCRdb holds only in-frame clones, not every one. The repertoire holds thousands of clones, with 25% to 35% as singletons. This sequence was found in an older female donor with stage I lung adenocarcinoma. The chain joins TRBV28 to TRBJ2-1; 10 bases align to TRBD2. The source was lung tumor tissue, collected before any cancer treatment. The CDR3 sequence: CASRTSGYNEQFF. Written as DNA, the CDR3 is TGTGCCAGCAGGACTAGCGGGTACAATGAGCAGTTCTTC.